This TCR beta chain was identified during a study of shared clonotypes between healthy human individuals. Study-wide context: The people who gave samples were a couple of women and a few men aged 18 to 49. Researchers assigned three CD4 naive, three CD4 memory, two CD8 naive and one CD8 memory plate to each donor.

General study points: Incompleteness in sorted-subset sequencing, despite large depth, was shown by rarefaction.

Sequenced by immunoSEQ multiplex PCR; TCRdb stores in-frame clones only, minus some. The sample records about 2.1 million clones, 80% to 95% being singletons. A word on this clone: The antigen is undetermined.

Positively selected for CCR7, the CD45RO-negative cells used as naive CD8 cells excluded terminally differentiated effector memory CD45RA+ cells. The CDR3 consists of 16 residues. Trimming cost V 9 bases and J 7 bases; bases outside gene matches: 18. The V gene's germline CDR1 is LNHDA and CDR2 SQIVND (reference sequence). The receptor was derived from a man aged 18 to 29 in good health. Some clones in this sample may be carry-over from other donors' samples. The rearrangement links TRBV19 to TRBJ1-3; 7 bases match TRBD1. Sequencing input: naive CD8+ T cells from PBMCs. DNA for the CDR3: TGTGCCAGCACGAGTCGGCCCGGGGGGACAGAGAACACCATATATTTT. It is translated as CASTSRPGGTENTIYF.